The 8 T cell receptor beta chains presented below share a single source sample, sequenced in a study of blood T cell repertoires in COVID-19. The protocol was immunoSEQ multiplex PCR, while the TCRdb copy is restricted to in-frame clones and leaves out a portion. The sample lists 300,000 to 350,000 clones, approximately 89% seen once, with about 4.7% in the top ten. The sequenced sample was PBMCs or T cells enriched from blood (not recorded which). The origin of the receptors is a man younger than 40 who had recovered from COVID-19.

Concerning this clone itself: Other DNA sequences in this specimen translate into the identical CDR3. The chain joins TRBV25-1 to TRBJ1-1; tentatively, D is TRBD1 (5 bases). The CDR3 runs 15 residues. Between the trimmed V and J ends, which lost 3 bases and 1 base, there was a span of 12 bases. Germline values: CDR1 MGHDK, CDR2 SYGVNS. The DNA for the CDR3 is TGTGCCAGCAGTGACCCAACAGGCGGGAACACTGAAGCTTTCTTT. Its translation is CASSDPTGGNTEAFF.

The V gene is TRBV4-1, the J gene TRBJ1-1; perhaps TRBD1 as D (6 bases). Germline CDR1 reads MGHRA; CDR2 reads YSYEKL. The CDR3 loop spans 15 amino acids. The ends were cut back, 2 bases at V and 4 bases at J, with 14 bases in the middle. CDR3 nucleotides: TGCGCCAGCAGCCAAAGGGGGGGGCTGGTCACTGAAGCTTTCTTT. Translated, it gives CASSQRGGLVTEAFF.

V gene TRBV3-1 (or the pseudogene TRBV3-2) combines with J gene TRBJ1-3; D call uncertain. V lost 4 bases and J 2 bases, leaving 9 bases between the germline ends. CDR1 is LGHDT and CDR2 is YNNKEL in the germline V gene (reference sequence). CDR3 length: 14 amino acids. The DNA of the CDR3 is TGTGCCAGCAGCCCGTTGGCAGCTGGAAACACCATATATTTT. Translated: CASSPLAAGNTIYF.

This clone was seen once. This chain uses TRBV5-1 with TRBJ1-6; tentative D call: TRBD1 (5 bases). The germline V gene has CDR1 SGHRS and CDR2 YFSETQ. V lost 0 bases to trimming and J lost 8 bases, with 9 bases between them. This CDR3 spans 14 amino acids. The CDR3 reads CASSLEQAHSPLHF. The DNA of the CDR3 is TGCGCCAGCAGCTTGGAACAGGCCCATTCACCCCTCCACTTT.

V usage is TRBV9 and J usage is TRBJ2-5, with 9 bases lining up with TRBD2. CDR3 length: 16 amino acids. J was trimmed by 5 bases and V by 0 bases; bases with no gene match: 8. The V gene's germline CDR1 is SGDLS and CDR2 YYNGEE. DNA for the CDR3: TGTGCCAGCAGCGTAGCTCGTGGCGGGGGGGACGAGACCCAGTACTTC. It encodes CASSVARGGGDETQYF.

The chain links TRBV14 to TRBJ2-7; 7 bases fit TRBD1. Unmatched junction bases numbered 7, after V lost 2 bases and J lost 0 bases. Germline V gene data show CDR1 as SGHDN and CDR2 as FVKESK. The CDR3 length is 16 residues. The CDR3 DNA sequence: TGTGCCAGCAGCCAACTTTCCTACAGGGGCTCCTACGAGCAGTACTTC. Translating gives CASSQLSYRGSYEQYF. The full variable domain, rest sourced from reference TRBV14 and TRBJ2-7, is EAGVTQFPSHSVIEKGQTVTLRCDPISGHDNLYWYRRVMGKEIKFLLHFVKESKQDESGMPNNRFLAERTGGTYSTLKVQPAELEDSGVYFCASSQLSYRGSYEQYFGPGTRLTVT.

The rearrangement uses TRBV29-1 and TRBJ1-6; D is undetermined. Germline CDR1 SQVTM, CDR2 ANQGSEA. This CDR3 is built from 15 residues. Trimming took off 7 bases at V and 0 bases at J, with 13 bases between the two ends. CDR3 loop: CSGESGSSYNSPLHF. The CDR3 bases are TGCAGCGGTGAGTCTGGGAGCTCCTATAATTCACCCCTCCACTTT. Full variable domain (rest looked up from reference TRBV29-1 and TRBJ1-6): SAVISQKPSRDICQRGTSLTIQCQVDSQVTMMFWYRQQPGQSLTLIATANQGSEATYESGFVIDKFPISRPNLTFSTLTVSNMSPEDSSIYLCSGESGSSYNSPLHFGNGTRLTVT.

The gene calls are TRBV11-1 and TRBJ2-7; 7 bases line up with TRBD1. This CDR3 contains 16 residues. Germline V lookup: CDR1 SGHAT, CDR2 FQDESV (reference sequence). The junction had 10 bases not matched to a gene; V was cut back by 3 bases and J by 2 bases. The CDR3 reads CASSLPTGQVPYEQYF. DNA for the CDR3: TGTGCCAGCAGCTTGCCAACAGGACAGGTCCCCTACGAGCAGTACTTC.